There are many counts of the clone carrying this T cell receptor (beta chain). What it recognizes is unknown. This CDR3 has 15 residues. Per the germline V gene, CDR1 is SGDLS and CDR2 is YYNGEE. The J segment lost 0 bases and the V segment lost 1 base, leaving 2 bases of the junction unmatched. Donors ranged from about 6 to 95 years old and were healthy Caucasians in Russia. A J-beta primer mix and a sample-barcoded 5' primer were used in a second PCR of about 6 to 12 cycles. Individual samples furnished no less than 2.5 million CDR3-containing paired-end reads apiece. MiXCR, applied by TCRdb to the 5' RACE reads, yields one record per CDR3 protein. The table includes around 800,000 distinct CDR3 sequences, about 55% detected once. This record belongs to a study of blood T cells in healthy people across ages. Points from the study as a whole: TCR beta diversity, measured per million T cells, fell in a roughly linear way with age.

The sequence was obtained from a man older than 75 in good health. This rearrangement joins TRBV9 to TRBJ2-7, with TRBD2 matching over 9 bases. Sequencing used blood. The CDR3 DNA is TGTGCCAGCAGCGTAAGCGGGGGGAGCTCCTACGAGCAGTACTTC. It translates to CASSVSGGSSYEQYF.